The 15 T cell receptor beta chains below were found in one sample sequenced in a study of cytomegalovirus exposure and HLA in healthy donors. 13 Jbeta primers and 60 Vbeta primers were used for the PCR. Sequenced by immunoSEQ multiplex PCR; TCRdb stores in-frame clones only, minus some. The profile shows about 160,000 clones, about four fifths of them singletons. Sequenced material: PBMCs. The source of these receptors is a man aged 25-45 years in good health and CMV-seronegative.

The chain joins TRBV10-3 to TRBJ1-1, with D unresolved. This CDR3 has 13 amino acids. V dropped 4 bases and J dropped 1 base, with 7 bases sitting between them. CDR1 is ENHRY and CDR2 is SYGVKD in the germline V gene. This CDR3 is CAISGERNTEAFF. The CDR3, as DNA: TGTGCCATCAGTGGTGAGAGGAACACTGAAGCTTTCTTT.

The rearrangement uses TRBV15 and TRBJ1-2; TRBD1 aligns across 9 bases. CDR3 length equals 16 residues. Germline CDR1 is LNHNV and CDR2 is YYDKDF (reference sequence). With 3 bases clipped from V and 4 bases from J, the junction kept 9 bases outside the gene matches. CDR3: CATSSSTGGRLYGYTF. For the CDR3, the DNA is TGTGCCACCAGCAGTTCTACAGGGGGCAGACTCTATGGCTACACCTTC. Variable domain in full (rest from reference TRBV15 and TRBJ1-2): DAMVIQNPRYQVTQFGKPVTLSCSQTLNHNVMYWYQQKSSQAPKLLFHYYDKDFNNEADTPDNFQSRRPNTSFCFLDIRSPGLGDTAMYLCATSSSTGGRLYGYTFGSGTRLTVV.

The chain combines TRBV6-6 with TRBJ2-7; D is perhaps TRBD2 (6 bases). The germline V gene has CDR1 MNHNY and CDR2 SVGAGI (reference sequence). CDR3 length equals 15 residues. Deletions cut 6 bases from V and 2 bases from J, with 17 bases between. The CDR3 DNA is TGTGCCAGCAGGCGATCCCGGGGGATTACCTACGAGCAGTACTTC. Protein product: CASRRSRGITYEQYF.

This rearrangement joins TRBV7-8 to TRBJ2-7, with 8 nucleotides matching TRBD1. The CDR3 is made up of 14 amino acids. The germline V gene has CDR1 SGHVS and CDR2 FQNEAQ. V shed 0 bases and J 6 bases; nucleotides not matched to a gene: 4. The CDR3 loop is CASSLARDRSEQYF. CDR3 DNA sequence: TGTGCCAGCAGCTTAGCCCGGGACAGGTCCGAGCAGTACTTC.

The V call is TRBV29-1, the J call TRBJ2-1; maybe TRBD2 (6 bases). Germline loops: CDR1 SQVTM, CDR2 ANQGSEA. The CDR3 runs to 12 residues. Trimming took off 7 bases at V and 9 bases at J, with 16 bases between the two ends. The CDR3 is CSAWKGGREQFF. CDR3 coding DNA: TGCAGCGCTTGGAAGGGAGGCCGTGAGCAGTTCTTC.

The chain carries TRBV5-6 and TRBJ2-2; 8 bases agree with TRBD1. V was pared by 5 bases and J by 5 bases, with 14 bases of the junction left unmatched. Looked up from germline, CDR1 is SGHDT and CDR2 is YYEEEE. This CDR3 has 17 residues. The CDR3 sequence is CASSSAGQGRRTGELFF. In DNA form, the CDR3 reads TGTGCCAGCAGTTCAGCAGGACAGGGAAGGCGGACCGGGGAGCTGTTTTTT. Using reference TRBV5-6 and TRBJ2-2 for the parts outside the CDR3, the full variable domain is DAGVTQSPTHLIKTRGQQVTLRCSPKSGHDTVSWYQQALGQGPQFIFQYYEEEERQRGNFPDRFSGHQFPNYSSELNVNALLLGDSALYLCASSSAGQGRRTGELFFGEGSRLTVL.

The V gene is TRBV7-9, the J gene TRBJ1-2; D remains ambiguous. The CDR3 runs 14 residues. Germline V CDR1 and CDR2: SEHNR, FQNEAQ (reference sequence). V was shortened by 5 bases and J by 4 bases, with 14 bases between the two germline ends. As DNA, the CDR3 is TGTGCCAGCAGCCGGAGCGAGGGAGCCTATGGCTACACCTTC. Translating it yields CASSRSEGAYGYTF.

The chain links TRBV9 to TRBJ2-2, with 7 bases fitting TRBD1. Per the germline V gene, CDR1 is SGDLS and CDR2 is YYNGEE. Losses at the gene ends were 0 bases for V and 4 bases for J; bases not matched to a gene: 6. This CDR3 has 16 residues. In DNA, the CDR3 is TGTGCCAGCAGCGTAGTAACTTCAGGGGGCACCGGGGAGCTGTTTTTT. Translated: CASSVVTSGGTGELFF. The full variable domain, rest sourced from reference TRBV9 and TRBJ2-2, is DSGVTQTPKHLITATGQRVTLRCSPRSGDLSVYWYQQSLDQGLQFLIQYYNGEERAKGNILERFSAQQFPDLHSELNLSSLELGDSALYFCASSVVTSGGTGELFFGEGSRLTVL.

The V and J genes are TRBV4-1 and TRBJ2-3; D may be TRBD1 (5 bases). This CDR3 contains 15 residues. Germline V gives CDR1 MGHRA, CDR2 YSYEKL. With 4 bases removed from V and 2 bases from J, the gap between germline ends came to 13 bases. The CDR3 DNA reads TGCGCCAGCAGCCGAGCGACGGACAACACAGATACGCAGTATTTT. It encodes CASSRATDNTDTQYF.

The rearrangement joins TRBV5-1 to TRBJ2-2, with 9 nucleotides matching TRBD1. The germline V gene has CDR1 SGHRS and CDR2 YFSETQ. After removal of 0 bases from V and 6 bases from J, the junction contained 6 bases not matched to a gene. This CDR3 region has 16 residues. In DNA form, the CDR3 reads TGCGCCAGCAGCTTGGCGGTGACAGGGGGACCCGGGGAGCTGTTTTTT. Its protein is CASSLAVTGGPGELFF. Looking up the rest from reference TRBV5-1 and TRBJ2-2 gives the full variable domain: KAGVTQTPRYLIKTRGQQVTLSCSPISGHRSVSWYQQTPGQGLQFLFEYFSETQRNKGNFPGRFSGRQFSNSRSEMNVSTLELGDSALYLCASSLAVTGGPGELFFGEGSRLTVL.

The chain joins TRBV27 to TRBJ1-2, with a possible D match to TRBD1 (6 bases). Germline-derived CDR1 and CDR2 are MNHEY and SMNVEV (reference sequence). V was clipped by 0 bases and J by 6 bases, with 14 bases between them. The CDR3 sequence is 15 residues long. The CDR3 protein is CASSLSIGGGNGYTF. CDR3 coding DNA: TGTGCCAGCAGTTTATCAATAGGGGGTGGTAATGGCTACACCTTC.

The rearrangement links TRBV4-2 to TRBJ1-3; D ambiguous. In germline, CDR1 is LGHNA, CDR2 YNFKEQ. The CDR3 is 13 residues long. V was clipped by 0 bases and J by 4 bases, with 4 bases between them. The CDR3 DNA follows: TGTGCCAGCAGCCAAGATATGGGAAACACCATATATTTT. Translating gives CASSQDMGNTIYF.

This clone was seen just once. This chain joins TRBV7-3 and TRBJ2-3, with TRBD1 as a possible D gene (6 bases). Germline CDR1 is SGHTA and CDR2 is FQGTGA. Trimming cost V 5 bases and J 0 bases, with 15 bases left between them. This CDR3 contains 16 residues. CDR3 amino acids: CASSRVGTTSTDTQYF. As DNA, the CDR3 is TGTGCCAGCAGCCGAGTGGGGACAACTAGCACAGATACGCAGTATTTT.

This sequence joins TRBV6-5 and TRBJ1-5, with 7 bases matching TRBD1. The length of the CDR3 is 13 residues. Trimming took 4 bases from V and 8 from J; bases not matched to a gene: 5. Germline-derived CDR1 and CDR2 are MNHEY and SVGAGI. CDR3 nucleotide sequence: TGTGCCAGCAGTTTTAGGGGGCGCGAGCCCCAGCATTTT. Protein: CASSFRGREPQHF.

The chain recombines TRBV6-1 with TRBJ2-5; tentative D call: TRBD1 (5 bases). Germline lookup yields CDR1 MNHNS and CDR2 SASEGT. V was clipped by 3 bases and J by 5 bases, with 13 bases between them. The CDR3 runs to 14 residues. CDR3 residues: CASSDAGIDETQYF. The CDR3 bases are TGTGCCAGCAGTGACGCAGGGATTGATGAGACCCAGTACTTC.